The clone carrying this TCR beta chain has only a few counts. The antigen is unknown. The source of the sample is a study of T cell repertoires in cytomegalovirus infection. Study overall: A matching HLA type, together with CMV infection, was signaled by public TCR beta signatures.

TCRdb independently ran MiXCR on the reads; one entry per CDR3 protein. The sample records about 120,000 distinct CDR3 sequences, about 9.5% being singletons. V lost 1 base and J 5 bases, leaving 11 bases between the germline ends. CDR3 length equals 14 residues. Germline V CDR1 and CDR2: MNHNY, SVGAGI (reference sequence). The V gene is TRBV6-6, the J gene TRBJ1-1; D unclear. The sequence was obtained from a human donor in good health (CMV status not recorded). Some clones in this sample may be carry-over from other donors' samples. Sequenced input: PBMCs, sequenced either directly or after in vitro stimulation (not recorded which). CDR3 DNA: TGTGCCAGCAGTTACTACCCCGAGGCGACTGAAGCTTTCTTT. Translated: CASSYYPEATEAFF.